This entry lists 23 T cell receptor beta chains sequenced from one sample in a study of blood T cell repertoires in COVID-19. TCRdb keeps only in-frame clones here, not all; method: immunoSEQ multiplex PCR. The sample lists tens of thousands of clones, around 67% occurring once. The sequenced sample consisted of peripheral blood. The source is a woman aged 70-85 years with acute or convalescent COVID-19.

In this sample, this clone turned up a few times. Other nucleotide sequences from this sample produce the same CDR3. V gene TRBV5-6 combines with J gene TRBJ1-3; D call uncertain. Deletions cut 0 bases from V and 0 bases from J, with 10 bases between. Germline values: CDR1 SGHDT, CDR2 YYEEEE. The length of the CDR3 is 16 residues. The CDR3 reads CASSLGLWNSGNTIYF. CDR3 nucleotides: TGTGCCAGCAGCTTGGGACTGTGGAACTCTGGAAACACCATATATTTT. Filled out from reference TRBV5-6 and TRBJ1-3, the complete variable domain reads DAGVTQSPTHLIKTRGQQVTLRCSPKSGHDTVSWYQQALGQGPQFIFQYYEEEERQRGNFPDRFSGHQFPNYSSELNVNALLLGDSALYLCASSLGLWNSGNTIYFGEGSWLTVV.

This chain joins TRBV5-4 and TRBJ2-3; 11 bases match TRBD2. The CDR3 is 16 amino acids. Germline V lookup: CDR1 SGHNT, CDR2 YYREEE (reference sequence). Losses at the gene ends were 4 bases for V and 6 bases for J; bases not matched to a gene: 10. CDR3 nucleotide sequence: TGTGCCAGCAGCCCTGCTAGCGGGGGGTCCCGGGATACGCAGTATTTT. Protein product: CASSPASGGSRDTQYF.

This rearrangement joins TRBV30 to TRBJ1-2, with D possibly TRBD1 on 5 matching bases. CDR1 is GTSNPN, CDR2 SVGIG, per germline (reference sequence). V was clipped by 0 bases and J by 1 base, with 12 bases between them. CDR3 length equals 15 residues. The DNA of the CDR3 is TGTGCCTGGAGTGTGGGGGGTTTGGGTAACTATGGCTACACCTTC. This gives the protein CAWSVGGLGNYGYTF.

V is TRBV14 and J is TRBJ1-2; 8 nucleotides agree with TRBD1. Trimming at V came to 4 bases and at J to 4 bases, leaving 8 bases not matched to a gene. Per the germline V gene, CDR1 is SGHDN and CDR2 is FVKESK. The CDR3 runs 15 residues. The CDR3 DNA reads as TGTGCCAGCAGCCCGCTGGACAGGGTTGGCTATGGCTACACCTTC. Encoded protein: CASSPLDRVGYGYTF. The variable domain in full, completed from reference TRBV14 and TRBJ1-2, reads EAGVTQFPSHSVIEKGQTVTLRCDPISGHDNLYWYRRVMGKEIKFLLHFVKESKQDESGMPNNRFLAERTGGTYSTLKVQPAELEDSGVYFCASSPLDRVGYGYTFGSGTRLTVV.

CDR3 region: CASSIGGVGSNEQFF. CDR3 nucleotides: TGTGCCAGTAGTATAGGGGGGGTGGGCAGCAATGAGCAGTTCTTC. The chain combines TRBV19 with TRBJ2-1, with a weak D call TRBD2 (6 bases). CDR3 length: 15 amino acids. Between the trimmed V and J ends, which lost 1 base and 6 bases, there was a span of 13 bases. Looked up from germline, CDR1 is LNHDA and CDR2 is SQIVND (reference sequence).

V is TRBV10-2 and J is TRBJ1-5; 10 nucleotides agree with TRBD1. From germline, CDR1 is WSHSY and CDR2 SAAADI. The CDR3 has 14 residues. Trimming removed 7 bases from V and 2 bases from J; junction bases left unmatched: 2. As DNA, the CDR3 is TGCGCCAGCAAAGGGACAGGGGGCAATCAGCCCCAGCATTTT. Translated, it gives CASKGTGGNQPQHF.

The chain is built from TRBV7-2 and TRBJ1-5; D may be TRBD1 (6 bases). Germline loops: CDR1 SGHTA, CDR2 FQGNSA. The V end was cut by 4 bases, the J end by 6 bases, with 13 bases between. The CDR3 spans 14 residues. The CDR3 protein is CASSSLGARQPQHF. The DNA of the CDR3 is TGTGCCAGCAGCTCTTTGGGGGCGCGTCAGCCCCAGCATTTT.

The chain links TRBV27 to TRBJ1-2, with 9 bases matching TRBD1. The V gene end was trimmed by 3 bases and the J gene end by 5 bases; junction bases not matched to a gene: 1. Germline CDR1 and CDR2: MNHEY and SMNVEV (reference sequence). The CDR3 consists of 13 residues. Here the CDR3 DNA reads TGTGCCAGCAGTTTCGGACAGGGGTATGGCTACACCTTC. It specifies CASSFGQGYGYTF.

The V gene is TRBV18, the J gene TRBJ1-2; D remains ambiguous. Deletions cut 3 bases from V and 7 bases from J, with 12 bases between. This CDR3 comprises 13 residues. From germline, CDR1 is KGHSH and CDR2 LQKENI. The CDR3 reads CASSPPAEVGYTF. The CDR3 DNA reads TGTGCCAGCTCACCTCCCGCGGAGGTTGGCTACACCTTC.

The count of this clone is one. This chain joins TRBV30 and TRBJ1-1; TRBD1 agrees at 9 bases. Germline lookup yields CDR1 GTSNPN and CDR2 SVGIG (reference sequence). The CDR3 loop spans 17 amino acids. V lost 2 bases, J lost 4 bases, and 14 bases stayed unmatched. CDR3 DNA: TGTGCCTGGAGTTCTAGGTTTGGTGAGGACAGGGGCACTGAAGCTTTCTTT. It yields the protein CAWSSRFGEDRGTEAFF. The complete variable domain, with remaining parts taken from reference TRBV30 and TRBJ1-1, reads SQTIHQWPATLVQPVGSPLSLECTVEGTSNPNLYWYRQAAGRGLQLLFYSVGIGQISSEVPQNLSASRPQDRQFILSSKKLLLSDSGFYLCAWSSRFGEDRGTEAFFGQGTRLTVV.

The V and J genes are TRBV9 and TRBJ1-5, with D tentatively TRBD1 (5 bases). Germline CDR1 SGDLS, CDR2 YYNGEE. The CDR3 is 15 amino acids. Trimming shortened V by 0 bases and J by 5 bases, and 12 bases separated the two germline ends. DNA for the CDR3: TGTGCCAGCAGCGTAGGCCCCGGGGGTCATCAGCCCCAGCATTTT. Translating it yields CASSVGPGGHQPQHF.

The chain uses TRBV10-3 and TRBJ1-1; TRBD1 might be the D (6 bases). Between the trimmed V and J ends, which lost 5 bases and 1 base, there was a span of 11 bases. The CDR3 length is 14 residues. The V gene's germline CDR1 is ENHRY and CDR2 SYGVKD. The chain's CDR3 is CAISQAGANTEAFF. The CDR3 region has the DNA TGTGCCATCAGTCAGGCAGGGGCGAACACTGAAGCTTTCTTT.

The chain employs TRBV20-1 and TRBJ1-2; no clear D. Germline CDR1 is DFQATT and CDR2 is SNEGSKA (reference sequence). The CDR3 is made up of 13 amino acids. The germline V and J ends were trimmed by 3 bases and 5 bases, with 13 bases remaining between them. As DNA, the CDR3 is TGCAGTGCTAGTCCCCACCCACAGTATGGCTACACCTTC. Protein product: CSASPHPQYGYTF.

This chain connects TRBV27 to TRBJ1-5; D might be TRBD1 (6 bases). This CDR3 comprises 16 residues. Looked up from germline, CDR1 is MNHEY and CDR2 is SMNVEV (reference sequence). V was trimmed by 2 bases and J by 1 base, leaving 12 bases between them. CDR3 sequence reads: CASSLRTGKSNQPQHF. CDR3 nucleotides: TGTGCCAGCAGTTTAAGAACAGGGAAGAGCAATCAGCCCCAGCATTTT.

This clone has more than one count but fewer than ten. This chain's CDR3 is CASSQFPGRGYTF. CDR3 in DNA: TGTGCCAGCAGCCAGTTCCCAGGGCGCGGCTACACCTTC. The chain joins TRBV3-1 (or the pseudogene TRBV3-2) to TRBJ1-2; weak D call: TRBD1 (5 bases). Germline V CDR1 and CDR2: LGHDT, YNNKEL (reference sequence). V lost 3 bases and J 8 bases, leaving 13 bases between the germline ends. The CDR3 has 13 residues.

J is TRBJ1-1 and V is TRBV10-3; D gene uncertain. Germline V gene sequence: CDR1 ENHRY, CDR2 SYGVKD. V was cut by 7 bases and J by 1 base, with 10 bases left in between. The length of the CDR3 is 13 residues. The CDR3 spells CAITRVRNTEAFF. In nucleotides, the CDR3 is TGTGCCATCACGCGGGTGCGGAACACTGAAGCTTTCTTT.

J is TRBJ2-7 and V is TRBV12-3 or TRBV12-4, with 7 bases aligning to TRBD1. J lost 4 bases, V lost 4 bases, and 4 bases had no gene match. This CDR3 contains 13 residues. CDR3 sequence (DNA): TGTGCCAGCAGTTCCGGACAGGATTACGAGCAGTACTTC. This encodes CASSSGQDYEQYF.

The rearrangement joins TRBV3-1 (or the pseudogene TRBV3-2) to TRBJ1-6; D gene unclear. Between the trimmed V and J ends, which lost 1 base and 1 base, there was a span of 11 bases. Germline V CDR1 and CDR2: LGHDT, YNNKEL (reference sequence). The CDR3 contains 17 residues. CDR3: CASSQVAPGSYNSPLHF. Here the CDR3 DNA reads TGTGCCAGCAGCCAAGTTGCCCCCGGGTCCTATAATTCACCCCTCCACTTT.

The rearrangement uses TRBV9 and TRBJ2-7; 8 bases are a match to TRBD1. V was pared by 4 bases and J by 1 base, with 4 bases of the junction left unmatched. From germline, CDR1 is SGDLS and CDR2 YYNGEE. There are 14 residues in the CDR3. The CDR3 region is CASSSWTGSYEQYF. In DNA form, the CDR3 reads TGTGCCAGCAGCTCTTGGACAGGGTCCTACGAGCAGTACTTC.

This clone was recorded only once. The gene calls are TRBV5-1 and TRBJ2-1; D gene ambiguous. V was pared by 2 bases and J by 2 bases, with 14 bases between. CDR3 length: 16 amino acids. Germline CDR1 SGHRS, CDR2 YFSETQ. CDR3 bases: TGCGCCAGCAGCTTAGGATCGAGCGTGGCCTACAATGAGCAGTTCTTC. Translating gives CASSLGSSVAYNEQFF.

The chain uses TRBV12-5 and TRBJ1-2; possibly TRBD1 for D (5 bases). The ends were cut back, 4 bases at V and 6 bases at J, with 15 bases in the middle. Per germline, CDR1 LGHNT and CDR2 FRNRAP. The CDR3 loop spans 14 amino acids. The CDR3 sequence: CASGWRALGDGYTF. CDR3 bases: TGTGCTAGTGGTTGGAGGGCCCTAGGGGATGGCTACACCTTC.

A single count supports this clone. V gene TRBV5-1 combines with J gene TRBJ2-3; 7 bases match TRBD1. Germline V gene lookup returns CDR1 SGHRS and CDR2 YFSETQ. The CDR3 is 16 residues long. V was pared by 4 bases and J by 0 bases, with 8 bases of the junction left unmatched. CDR3 nucleotides: TGCGCCAGCAGCATCGGACAGGCCCCTAGCACAGATACGCAGTATTTT. It codes for CASSIGQAPSTDTQYF.

The chain links TRBV5-6 to TRBJ2-1, with no clear D. Per the germline V gene, CDR1 is SGHDT and CDR2 is YYEEEE. V was trimmed by 4 bases and J by 0 bases, leaving 8 bases between them. The CDR3 length is 14 residues. CDR3 region: CASSPLSSYNEQFF. CDR3 nucleotides: TGTGCCAGCAGCCCGCTAAGCTCCTACAATGAGCAGTTCTTC.